These 17 T cell receptor beta chains were all obtained from the same sample, sequenced in a study of T cell repertoires in cytomegalovirus infection. TCRdb re-derived calls from the reads in MiXCR, one entry per CDR3 protein. The data show roughly 230,000 distinct CDR3 sequences, with approximately 15% seen just once and roughly 50% held by the top ten. Sequencing was carried out using CD8+ T cells from PBMCs. These receptors were collected from a human donor in good health (CMV status not recorded). Some clones in this sample may be carry-over from other donors' samples.

This clonotype was detected only a few times. The V call is TRBV6-1, the J call TRBJ2-1; the D gene is possibly TRBD1 (5 bases). The CDR3 is 15 residues long. The V gene's germline CDR1 is MNHNS and CDR2 SASEGT. V was pared by 8 bases and J by 1 base, with 15 bases between. The DNA for the CDR3 is TGTGCCAGCCAAATGACAGAGACTTCCTACAATGAGCAGTTCTTC. This sequence encodes CASQMTETSYNEQFF.

In DNA, the CDR3 is TGTGCCAGCAGCCAACAGGGTTTTGGGGCCGGGGAGCTGTTTTTT. Amino acids: CASSQQGFGAGELFF. V and J are TRBV11-2 and TRBJ2-2; a weak D match, TRBD1 (6 bases). CDR3 length: 15 amino acids. V lost 5 bases to trimming and J lost 6 bases, with 16 bases between them. The germline V gene encodes CDR1 SGHAT and CDR2 FQNNGV. Using reference TRBV11-2 and TRBJ2-2 for the parts outside the CDR3, the full variable domain is EAGVAQSPRYKIIEKRQSVAFWCNPISGHATLYWYQQILGQGPKLLIQFQNNGVVDDSQLPKDRFSAERLKGVDSTLKIQPAKLEDSAVYLCASSQQGFGAGELFFGEGSRLTVL.

This clonotype was seen ten or more times. The chain uses TRBV7-6 and TRBJ2-1; 10 positions agree with TRBD2. This CDR3 has 15 amino acids. J lost 3 bases, V lost 5 bases, and 4 bases had no gene match. Germline CDR1 SGHVS, CDR2 FNYEAQ. In nucleotides, the CDR3 is TGTGCCAGCAGCAGGGGGACTAGCGACTACAATGAGCAGTTCTTC. Residues: CASSRGTSDYNEQFF.

The chain combines TRBV2 with TRBJ2-7; 9 bases are a match to TRBD1. Trimming cost V 6 bases and J 6 bases; bases outside gene matches: 9. Germline-derived CDR1 and CDR2 are SNHLY and FYNNEI. The CDR3 spans 14 residues. In nucleotides, the CDR3 is TGTGCCAGCAGGGGGACAGGGTTCACATCCGAGCAGTACTTC. This codes for CASRGTGFTSEQYF.

V usage is TRBV4-2 and J usage is TRBJ2-1; D perhaps matches TRBD2 (6 bases). V was clipped by 0 bases and J by 8 bases, with 14 bases between them. From germline, CDR1 is LGHNA and CDR2 YNFKEQ. This CDR3 has 15 residues. Here the CDR3 reads CASSQELTPGDEQFF. CDR3 nucleotide sequence: TGTGCCAGCAGCCAAGAACTAACTCCGGGGGATGAGCAGTTCTTC.

The rearrangement joins TRBV20-1 to TRBJ2-2, with 8 bases identical to TRBD2. The CDR3 spans 16 residues. CDR1 is DFQATT and CDR2 is SNEGSKA in the germline V gene (reference sequence). With 1 base clipped from V and 0 bases from J, the junction kept 4 bases outside the gene matches. The CDR3 region has the DNA TGCAGTGCTAGAGTCCCGGGACTAGCGAACACCGGGGAGCTGTTTTTT. This sequence encodes CSARVPGLANTGELFF.

As for this clonotype: Because it lacks the conserved phenylalanine or tryptophan at the end, this CDR3 is likely a read error. V is TRBV5-3 and J is TRBJ2-7, with TRBD2 identical over 8 bases. TRBV5-3 is identified as an open reading frame with a role that is uncertain. The CDR3 contains 15 residues. As DNA, the CDR3 is TGTGCCAGCAGCTATAGCGGGGCCTCCGCCTACGAGCAGTACCTC. Protein: CASSYSGASAYEQYL.

The rearrangement links TRBV7-9 to TRBJ1-1; 7 bases map to TRBD1. The V and J ends lost 4 bases and 2 bases, in that order; junction bases with no gene match: 10. The CDR3 totals 16 residues. Looked up from germline, CDR1 is SEHNR and CDR2 is FQNEAQ (reference sequence). For the CDR3, the DNA is TGTGCCAGCAGCTCAATACACAGGGGCCTTAACACTGAAGCTTTCTTT. Encoded protein: CASSSIHRGLNTEAFF.

This clonotype appeared many times. This chain joins TRBV7-2 and TRBJ2-5; D assignment may be TRBD1 or TRBD2 (5 bases each). This CDR3 is 14 amino acids long. Germline loops: CDR1 SGHTA, CDR2 FQGNSA. Deletions cut 5 bases from V and 2 bases from J, with 12 bases between. The CDR3 loop reads CASSPGPLQETQYF. The CDR3 region has the DNA TGTGCCAGCAGCCCGGGACCGCTACAAGAGACCCAGTACTTC.

This clonotype was seen a handful of times. The chain joins TRBV12-5 to TRBJ1-3; no firm D call. Trimming removed 6 bases at V and 2 bases at J, with 2 bases between. The V gene's germline CDR1 is LGHNT and CDR2 FRNRAP. The CDR3 runs 11 residues. The CDR3 sequence is CASGPGNTIYF. CDR3 nucleotides: TGTGCTAGTGGGCCTGGAAACACCATATATTTT.

The chain joins TRBV14 to TRBJ1-1; unclear D gene. The CDR3 spans 14 residues. Germline V CDR1 and CDR2: SGHDN, FVKESK. Between the trimmed V and J ends, which lost 1 base and 3 bases, there was a span of 9 bases. As DNA, the CDR3 is TGTGCCAGCAGCCAAGCGGGTTGGCACACTGAAGCTTTCTTT. This codes for CASSQAGWHTEAFF.

This clonotype appeared a few times. This sequence joins TRBV6-1 and TRBJ1-6; 8 bases map to TRBD1. Germline CDR1 reads MNHNS; CDR2 reads SASEGT. The CDR3 loop spans 16 amino acids. V lost 1 base to trimming and J lost 8 bases; unmatched junction nucleotides: 7. The CDR3 sequence is CASSEDRGFADSPLHF. DNA of the CDR3: TGTGCCAGCAGTGAAGACAGGGGGTTTGCGGATTCACCCCTCCACTTT.

The rearrangement links TRBV13 to TRBJ2-3; maybe TRBD1 (6 bases). V shed 5 bases and J shed 2 bases, with 17 bases lying between them. This CDR3 is 16 amino acids long. Looked up from germline, CDR1 is PRHDT and CDR2 is FYEKMQ (reference sequence). CDR3 protein: CASSINERGHTDTQYF. As DNA, the CDR3 is TGTGCCAGCAGCATCAACGAACGGGGACACACAGATACGCAGTATTTT.

CDR3 bases: TGCAGCGTTGAACTCCAGAGTTATGGCTACACCTTC. It encodes CSVELQSYGYTF. The V and J genes are TRBV29-1 and TRBJ1-2, with unresolved D. Looked up from germline, CDR1 is SQVTM and CDR2 is ANQGSEA. V was pared by 2 bases and J by 5 bases, with 9 bases between. The length of the CDR3 is 12 residues. The full variable domain, in which reference TRBV29-1 and TRBJ1-2 provide the parts outside the CDR3, is SAVISQKPSRDICQRGTSLTIQCQVDSQVTMMFWYRQQPGQSLTLIATANQGSEATYESGFVIDKFPISRPNLTFSTLTVSNMSPEDSSIYLCSVELQSYGYTFGSGTRLTVV.

This clonotype has more than one count but fewer than ten. The chain recombines TRBV2 with TRBJ1-6; 7 nucleotides align to TRBD1. The J segment lost 9 bases and the V segment lost 4 bases, leaving 18 bases of the junction unmatched. Germline V gene data show CDR1 as SNHLY and CDR2 as FYNNEI. The CDR3 is 18 amino acids. CDR3 in DNA: TGTGCCAGCAGTGGACCCCGGGACAGCGGCGCAAGGGGTTCACCCCTCCACTTT. Its protein is CASSGPRDSGARGSPLHF. Together with reference TRBV2 and TRBJ1-6, the CDR3 gives the full variable domain: EPEVTQTPSHQVTQMGQEVILRCVPISNHLYFYWYRQILGQKVEFLVSFYNNEISEKSEIFDDQFSVERPDGSNFTLKIRSTKLEDSAMYFCASSGPRDSGARGSPLHFGNGTRLTVT.

V gene TRBV6-5 combines with J gene TRBJ1-3, with TRBD1 as a possible D gene (5 bases). Looked up from germline, CDR1 is MNHEY and CDR2 is SVGAGI. The CDR3 is made up of 14 amino acids. V was clipped by 5 bases and J by 0 bases, with 8 bases between them. CDR3 sequence: CASSQGTSGNTIYF. The CDR3 DNA follows: TGTGCCAGCAGTCAAGGGACCTCTGGAAACACCATATATTTT.

The gene calls are TRBV5-6 and TRBJ1-1, with D possibly being TRBD1 (5 bases). The V and J ends lost 2 bases and 4 bases respectively, with 24 bases between them. The CDR3 sequence is 18 residues long. CDR1 and CDR2 (germline): SGHDT, YYEEEE. The CDR3: CASSFPGGGEDVGTEAFF. CDR3 DNA: TGTGCCAGCAGCTTCCCCGGCGGGGGGGAGGACGTGGGCACTGAAGCTTTCTTT.